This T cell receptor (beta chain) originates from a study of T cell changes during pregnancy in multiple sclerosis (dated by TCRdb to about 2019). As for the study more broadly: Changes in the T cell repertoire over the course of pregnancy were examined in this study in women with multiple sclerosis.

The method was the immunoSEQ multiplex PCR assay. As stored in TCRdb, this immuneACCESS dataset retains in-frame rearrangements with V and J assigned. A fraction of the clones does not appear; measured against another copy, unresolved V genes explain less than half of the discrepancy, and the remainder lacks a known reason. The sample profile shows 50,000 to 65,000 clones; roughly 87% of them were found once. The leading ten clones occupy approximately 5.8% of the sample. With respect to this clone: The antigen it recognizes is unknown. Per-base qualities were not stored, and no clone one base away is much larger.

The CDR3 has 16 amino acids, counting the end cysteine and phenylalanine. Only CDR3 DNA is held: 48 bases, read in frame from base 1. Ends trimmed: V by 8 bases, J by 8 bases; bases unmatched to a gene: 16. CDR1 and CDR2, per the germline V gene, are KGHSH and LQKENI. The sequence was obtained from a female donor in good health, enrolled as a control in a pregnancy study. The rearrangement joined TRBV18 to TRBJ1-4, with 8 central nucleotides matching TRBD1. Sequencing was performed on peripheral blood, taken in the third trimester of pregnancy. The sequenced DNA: TGTGCCAGCCACATGGGCGGAGGACAGGGAAACGAAAAACTGTTTTTT. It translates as CASHMGGGQGNEKLFF. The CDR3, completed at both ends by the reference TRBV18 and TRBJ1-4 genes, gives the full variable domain NAGVMQNPRHLVRRRGQEARLRCSPMKGHSHVYWYRQLPEEGLKFMVYLQKENIIDESGMPKERFSAEFPKEGPSILRIQQVVRGDSAAYFCASHMGGGQGNEKLFFGSGTQLSVL.